One T cell receptor beta chain is described in this entry. Its antigen is unknown. No base quality values were provided; no much bigger clone lies one nucleotide off. This sample is drawn from a study of blood T cell repertoires in COVID-19 (dated by TCRdb to 2018 to 2021). For the wider study: Samples covering the acute and convalescent phases of COVID-19 were provided by collaborators in the United States, Italy and Spain. The repertoires were released in a freely available public database meant as a resource for research on the immune response to SARS-CoV-2. HLA class I and class II types, where available, came from metadata supplied by the sample provider rather than from assay-based typing. Nearly every sample came with metadata listing a de-identified subject ID, COVID-19 status, age in years and sex. Samples came from the ongoing ImmuneRACE study (first 160 participants) plus 1,254 subjects from 6 global collaborators. The prospective study material was composed of cDNA or gDNA derived from T cells, B-cell-depleted T cells, or PBMCs. Subjects who had been exposed to COVID-19, were actively infected with it, or had recovered from it provided the deeply sampled blood TCRbeta repertoires that made up the dataset.

Enrolling through a virtual design, the prospective study's participants ranged in age from roughly 18 to 95 years and lived across 20 to 25 United States geographic areas. In the prospective study, participants were assigned to cohorts based on the clinical history participants reported in a screening survey and a study questionnaire. Mobile phlebotomists in the prospective study collected whole blood, serum and a nasopharyngeal or oropharyngeal swab from every participant. Participants in the prospective study had the option to provide additional blood draws and questionnaires over an approximately 2-month period. Before DNA extraction, blood samples from the prospective study were shipped at room temperature or frozen. The CDR3 holds 15 amino acids from the cysteine to the phenylalanine. The sequence is cut down to CDR3 DNA, 45 bases in frame from base 1. V is cut by 1 base and J by 3 bases, and the space between the germline ends is 9 bases. CDR1 and CDR2 are read off the germline V gene (reference sequence) as LNHNV and YYDKDF.

Broad study findings and their caveats: The amount of clinical and demographic metadata varied by source and participant and was provided uncurated.

The immunoSEQ Assay, a bias-controlled multiplex PCR, was used to amplify TCRbeta CDR3 regions from genomic DNA. In the authors' own workflow: The number of nucleated cells in each sample was estimated from the amplification of reference gene primers within the assay. To quantify the absolute abundance of each unique TCRbeta CDR3 rearrangement, sequence reads were collapsed and filtered. Productive Simpson clonality was computed per sample as the square root of Simpson's diversity index over productive rearrangements. Entries here come from immuneACCESS through TCRdb and include only in-frame sequences with V and J called. Some clones fail to appear in such tables; in the studies checked, an unresolved V gene covers under half of the shortfall, and the cause of the remainder is unknown. V, J and clone size were drawn from that table, and D and trimming were deduced from the DNA. The sample contains 150,000 to 200,000 clones, 65% to 90% of them found a single time. In total, the top ten clones hold roughly 5.2% of the sample.

The receptor comes from a woman aged 55-69 years with acute COVID-19. The source material was PBMCs or T cells enriched from blood (not recorded which). The chain links TRBV15 with TRBJ2-2; the D gene is possibly TRBD1, with 5 bases matching. The encoded CDR3 is CATSRVRGDTGELFF. The nucleotides are TGTGCCACCAGCAGAGTAAGGGGCGACACCGGGGAGCTGTTTTTT.